The sequence of this T cell receptor (beta chain) was determined in a study of T cell responses to AZD1222 COVID-19 vaccine. Sequenced by immunoSEQ multiplex PCR; TCRdb stores in-frame clones only, minus some. Of under 200,000 clones in the sample, about 83% are singletons; the top ten hold 0.85% to 1.1%. Timing groups of about 4 and about 12 weeks for second doses were pooled. This TCR came from an adult who received the AZD1222 COVID-19 vaccine. Sequences were derived from peripheral blood, sampled 28 days after the second AZD1222 dose.

CDR3 bases: TGCAGCGTTGTTGCCGGGACATCCTCCTACGAGCAGTACTTC. It translates to CSVVAGTSSYEQYF. The chain employs TRBV29-1 and TRBJ2-7; D possibly corresponds to TRBD1 (6 bases). Per germline, CDR1 SQVTM and CDR2 ANQGSEA. Trimming removed 4 bases from V and 0 bases from J, with 13 bases in between. This CDR3 spans 14 amino acids.